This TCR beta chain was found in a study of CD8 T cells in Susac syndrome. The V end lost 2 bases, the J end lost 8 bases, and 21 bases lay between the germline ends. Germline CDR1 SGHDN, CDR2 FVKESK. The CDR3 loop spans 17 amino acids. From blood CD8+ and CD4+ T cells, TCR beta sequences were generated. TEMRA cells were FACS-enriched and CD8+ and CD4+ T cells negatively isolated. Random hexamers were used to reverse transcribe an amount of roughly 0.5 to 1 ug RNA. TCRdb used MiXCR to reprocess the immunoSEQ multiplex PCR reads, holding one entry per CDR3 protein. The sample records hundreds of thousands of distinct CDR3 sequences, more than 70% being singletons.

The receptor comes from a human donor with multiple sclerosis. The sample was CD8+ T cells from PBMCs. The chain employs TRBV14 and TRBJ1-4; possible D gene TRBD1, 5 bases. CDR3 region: CASSQRGARFGREKLFF. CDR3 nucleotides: TGTGCCAGCAGCCAAAGAGGGGCCCGCTTCGGAAGAGAAAAACTGTTTTTT.